These T cell receptor beta chains were read from a single sample in a study of blood T cells in healthy people across ages. TCRdb re-called the 5' RACE reads with MiXCR, one entry per CDR3 protein. The data show approximately 1.5 million distinct CDR3 sequences, roughly 32% seen once. Sequencing used blood. These receptors came from a woman aged 30 to 39 in good health. CDR3s include the opening cysteine and the closing phenylalanine or tryptophan. The D gene is left open where the match is weak. Clone size, where shown, is once, few, many, or a class for clones that have expanded.

V	D	size	J	CDR3	DNA
TRBV12-3/TRBV12-4	NA	few	TRBJ2-2	CASSVQGVNTGELFF	TGTGCCAGCAGTGTACAGGGAGTGAACACCGGGGAGCTGTTTTTT
TRBV18	NA	NA	TRBJ1-5	CASSPRGQINQPQHF	TGTGCCAGCTCACCACGAGGGCAGATCAATCAGCCCCAGCATTTT
TRBV27	TRBD2	NA	TRBJ2-7	CASSFGAGDRTYEQYF	TGTGCCAGCAGTTTTGGCGCGGGAGACCGGACCTACGAGCAGTACTTC
TRBV7-3	TRBD1	many	TRBJ2-4	CASSSDRDGIQYF	TGTGCCAGCAGCTCTGACAGGGATGGCATTCAGTACTTC
TRBV20-1	TRBD2	NA	TRBJ2-1	CSARDRVLAGAIYEQFF	TGCAGTGCTAGAGATCGCGTACTAGCGGGGGCCATATACGAGCAGTTCTTC
TRBV27	NA	few	TRBJ2-7	CASSLWARASYEQYF	TGTGCCAGCAGTTTATGGGCCAGGGCCTCCTACGAGCAGTACTTC
TRBV28	NA	NA	TRBJ2-7	CASSSTGTPKTYEQYF	TGTGCCAGCAGTTCCACCGGGACTCCAAAAACCTACGAGCAGTACTTC
TRBV4-1	NA	NA	TRBJ1-3	CASSQDPGTAGNTIYF	TGCGCCAGCAGCCAAGATCCGGGGACGGCGGGAAACACCATATATTTT
TRBV7-9	NA	NA	TRBJ1-5	CASSSREGQPQHF	TGTGCCAGCAGCTCACGGGAGGGCCAGCCCCAGCATTTT
TRBV28	NA	few	TRBJ2-7	CASRLSGYEQYF	TGTGCCAGCAGACTTTCAGGCTACGAGCAGTACTTC
TRBV20-1	TRBD1	few	TRBJ2-7	CSASSPGQGSITSEQYF	TGCAGTGCTAGTAGTCCGGGACAGGGTTCAATAACTTCCGAGCAGTACTTC
TRBV20-1	TRBD1	NA	TRBJ1-5	CSAPDRGPGQPQHF	TGCAGTGCTCCCGACAGGGGGCCCGGTCAGCCCCAGCATTTT
TRBV7-9	NA	NA	TRBJ1-1	CASTTGPKGEAFF	TGTGCCAGCACGACCGGCCCCAAGGGGGAAGCTTTCTTT
TRBV12-3/TRBV12-4	TRBD1	many	TRBJ2-3	CASSLIDLRTGLRDTQYF	TGTGCCAGCAGTTTAATTGATTTGAGGACAGGCCTTCGAGATACGCAGTATTTT
TRBV10-3	NA	few	TRBJ2-5	CAISEMGETQYF	TGTGCCATCAGTGAGATGGGGGAGACCCAGTACTTC
TRBV3-1	NA	few	TRBJ1-1	CASSQPGDLNTEAFF	TGTGCCAGCAGCCAACCCGGAGACCTGAACACTGAAGCTTTCTTT
TRBV11-2	NA	NA	TRBJ2-3	CASSLGAYVKSDTQYF	TGTGCCAGCAGCTTAGGCGCCTATGTGAAGTCAGATACGCAGTATTTT
TRBV20-1	NA	NA	TRBJ2-1	CSARAGGTPNEQFF	TGCAGTGCTAGAGCCGGCGGGACCCCCAATGAGCAGTTCTTC
TRBV5-1	TRBD2	NA	TRBJ2-5	CASSQTSGGTGETQYF	TGCGCCAGCAGCCAGACTAGCGGGGGCACTGGGGAGACCCAGTACTTC
TRBV28	TRBD1	NA	TRBJ1-5	CASSFLKGQSNQPQHF	TGTGCCAGCAGTTTCCTCAAGGGACAGAGCAATCAGCCCCAGCATTTT
TRBV4-1	TRBD2	NA	TRBJ2-5	CASSQGGGLAGGRGTQYF	TGCGCCAGCAGCCAAGGGGGAGGACTAGCGGGAGGGAGAGGGACCCAGTACTTC
TRBV4-2	NA	few	TRBJ1-1	CASSQEQNTEAFF	TGTGCCAGCAGCCAAGAACAGAACACTGAAGCTTTCTTT
TRBV28	TRBD2	few	TRBJ2-7	CASSLTAGRYEQYF	TGTGCCAGCAGCCTGACAGCGGGAAGGTACGAGCAGTACTTC
TRBV6-2/TRBV6-3	NA	NA	TRBJ1-5	CASSGTALNQPQHF	TGTGCCAGCAGTGGAACAGCCTTGAATCAGCCCCAGCATTTT
TRBV5-1	NA	few	TRBJ1-6	CASTGDYNSPLHF	TGCGCCAGCACAGGGGATTATAATTCACCCCTCCACTTT
TRBV27	NA	NA	TRBJ2-5	CASSLGVGYETQYF	TGTGCCAGCAGTTTAGGTGTCGGGTATGAGACCCAGTACTTC
TRBV5-1	NA	few	TRBJ2-7	CASSPFLTYEQYF	TGCGCCAGCAGCCCCTTCCTCACCTACGAGCAGTACTTC